This T cell receptor (beta chain) was profiled in a study of blood T cell repertoires in COVID-19. Whole-study context: The study drew acute and convalescent COVID-19 samples from the United States, Italy and Spain.

Recruits, aged about 18 to 100 years, lived in 25 or so US areas. The study assigned cohorts using participant-reported clinical history. Recovery among Cohort 3 donors was established by two negative PCRs, clearance, or symptom resolution. The repertoire was sequenced with immunoSEQ multiplex PCR; TCRdb's copy has only in-frame clones and lacks some. This sample yields fewer than 200,000 clones, of which 60% to 80% are seen a single time; roughly 17% belongs to the top ten. This CDR3 region has 14 residues. Trimming took 4 bases from V and 0 from J, leaving 7 bases between them. The germline V gene encodes CDR1 MGHDK and CDR2 SYGVNS.

The rearrangement uses TRBV25-1 and TRBJ1-5; D is ambiguous. This clonotype was obtained from a woman aged 45-65 years who had recovered from COVID-19. The sequenced material came from PBMCs or T cells enriched from blood (not recorded which). The CDR3 sequence is CASSGRVSNQPQHF. The CDR3 region has the DNA TGTGCCAGCAGTGGACGGGTTAGCAATCAGCCCCAGCATTTT. Full variable domain (rest looked up from reference TRBV25-1 and TRBJ1-5): EADIYQTPRYLVIGTGKKITLECSQTMGHDKMYWYQQDPGMELHLIHYSYGVNSTEKGDLSSESTVSRIRTEHFPLTLESARPSHTSQYLCASSGRVSNQPQHFGDGTRLSIL.